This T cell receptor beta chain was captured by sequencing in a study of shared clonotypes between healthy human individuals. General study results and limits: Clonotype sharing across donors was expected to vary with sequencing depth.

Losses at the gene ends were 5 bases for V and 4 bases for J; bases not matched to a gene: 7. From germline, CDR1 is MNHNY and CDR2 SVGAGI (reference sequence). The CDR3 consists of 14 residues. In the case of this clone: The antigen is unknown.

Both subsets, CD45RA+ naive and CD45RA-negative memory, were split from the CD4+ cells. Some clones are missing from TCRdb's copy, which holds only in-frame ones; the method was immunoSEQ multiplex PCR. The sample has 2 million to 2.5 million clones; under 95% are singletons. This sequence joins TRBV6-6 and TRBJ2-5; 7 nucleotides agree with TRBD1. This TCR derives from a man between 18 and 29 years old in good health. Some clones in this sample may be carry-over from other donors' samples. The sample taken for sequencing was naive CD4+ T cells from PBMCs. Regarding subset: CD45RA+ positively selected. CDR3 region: CASSRNRGTETQYF. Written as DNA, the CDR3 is TGTGCCAGCAGTCGAAACAGGGGAACAGAGACCCAGTACTTC.